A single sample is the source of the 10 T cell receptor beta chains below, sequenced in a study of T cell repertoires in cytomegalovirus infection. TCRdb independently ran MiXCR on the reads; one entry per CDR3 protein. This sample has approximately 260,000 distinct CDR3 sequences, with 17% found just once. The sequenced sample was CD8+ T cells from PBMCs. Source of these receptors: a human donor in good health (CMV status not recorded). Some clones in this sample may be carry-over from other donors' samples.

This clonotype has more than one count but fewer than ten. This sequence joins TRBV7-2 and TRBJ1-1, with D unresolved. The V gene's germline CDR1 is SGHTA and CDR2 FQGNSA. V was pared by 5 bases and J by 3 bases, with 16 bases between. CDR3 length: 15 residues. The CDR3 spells CASSMLQSLHTEAFF. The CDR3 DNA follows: TGTGCCAGCAGCATGCTCCAAAGTTTGCACACTGAAGCTTTCTTT.

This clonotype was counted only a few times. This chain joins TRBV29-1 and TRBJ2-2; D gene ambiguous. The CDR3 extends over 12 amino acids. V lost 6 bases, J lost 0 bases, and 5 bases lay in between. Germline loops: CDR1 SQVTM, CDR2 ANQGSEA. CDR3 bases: TGCAGCGTGGCGCCGAACACCGGGGAGCTGTTTTTT. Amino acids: CSVAPNTGELFF.

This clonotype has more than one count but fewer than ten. CDR3 sequence reads: CSARAGTGASEQYF. The DNA of the CDR3 is TGCAGTGCTAGAGCGGGGACAGGGGCGTCCGAGCAGTACTTC. The rearrangement links TRBV20-1 to TRBJ2-7; 10 nucleotides agree with TRBD1. Germline-derived CDR1 and CDR2 are DFQATT and SNEGSKA (reference sequence). The V gene end was trimmed by 1 base and the J gene end by 6 bases; junction bases not matched to a gene: 6. The CDR3 extends over 14 amino acids.

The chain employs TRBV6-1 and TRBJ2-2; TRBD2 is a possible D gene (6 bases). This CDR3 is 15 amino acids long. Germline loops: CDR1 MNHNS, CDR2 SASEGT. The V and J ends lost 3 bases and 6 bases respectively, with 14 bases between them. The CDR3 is CASSEWGEGAGELFF. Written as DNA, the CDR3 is TGTGCCAGCAGTGAGTGGGGGGAAGGCGCCGGGGAGCTGTTTTTT.

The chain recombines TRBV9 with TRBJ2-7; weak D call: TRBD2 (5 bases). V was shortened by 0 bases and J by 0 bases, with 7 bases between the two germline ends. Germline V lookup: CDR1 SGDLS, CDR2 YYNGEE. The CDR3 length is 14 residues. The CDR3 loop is CASSVVGSSYEQYF. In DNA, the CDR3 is TGTGCCAGCAGCGTAGTAGGGAGCTCCTACGAGCAGTACTTC.

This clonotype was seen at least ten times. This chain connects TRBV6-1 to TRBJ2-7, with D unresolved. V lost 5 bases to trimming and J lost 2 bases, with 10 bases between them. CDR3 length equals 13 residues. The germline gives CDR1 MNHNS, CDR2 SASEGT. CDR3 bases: TGTGCCAGCAGTAACAGCGCACCCTACGAGCAGTACTTC. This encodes CASSNSAPYEQYF.

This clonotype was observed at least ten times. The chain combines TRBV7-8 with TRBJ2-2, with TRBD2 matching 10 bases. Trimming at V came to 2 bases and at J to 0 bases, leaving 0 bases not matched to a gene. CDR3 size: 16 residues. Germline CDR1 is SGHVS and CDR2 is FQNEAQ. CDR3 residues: CASSLSGGANTGELFF. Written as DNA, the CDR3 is TGTGCCAGCAGCTTAAGCGGGGGGGCGAACACCGGGGAGCTGTTTTTT. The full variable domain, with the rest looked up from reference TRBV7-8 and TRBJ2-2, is GAGVSQSPRYKVAKRGQDVALRCDPISGHVSLFWYQQALGQGPEFLTYFQNEAQLDKSGLPSDRFFAERPEGSVSTLKIQRTQQEDSAVYLCASSLSGGANTGELFFGEGSRLTVL.

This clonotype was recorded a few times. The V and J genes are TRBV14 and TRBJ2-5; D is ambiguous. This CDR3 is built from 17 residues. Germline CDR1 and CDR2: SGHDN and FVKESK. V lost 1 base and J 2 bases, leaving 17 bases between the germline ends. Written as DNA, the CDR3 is TGTGCCAGCAGCCAAGCAGAGGACGGACCACTTCAAGAGACCCAGTACTTC. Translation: CASSQAEDGPLQETQYF.

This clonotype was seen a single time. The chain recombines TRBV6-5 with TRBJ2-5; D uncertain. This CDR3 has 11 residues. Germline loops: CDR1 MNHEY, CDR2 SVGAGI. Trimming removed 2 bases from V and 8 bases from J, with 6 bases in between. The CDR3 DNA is TGTGCCAGCAGTTACAGAGGAACCCAGTACTTC. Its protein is CASSYRGTQYF.

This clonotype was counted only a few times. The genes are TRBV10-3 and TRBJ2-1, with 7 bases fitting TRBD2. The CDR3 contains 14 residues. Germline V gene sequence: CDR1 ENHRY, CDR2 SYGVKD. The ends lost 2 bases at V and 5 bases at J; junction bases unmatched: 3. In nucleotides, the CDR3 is TGTGCCATCAGTGAGGCGGGGGATCACAATGAGCAGTTCTTC. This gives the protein CAISEAGDHNEQFF.